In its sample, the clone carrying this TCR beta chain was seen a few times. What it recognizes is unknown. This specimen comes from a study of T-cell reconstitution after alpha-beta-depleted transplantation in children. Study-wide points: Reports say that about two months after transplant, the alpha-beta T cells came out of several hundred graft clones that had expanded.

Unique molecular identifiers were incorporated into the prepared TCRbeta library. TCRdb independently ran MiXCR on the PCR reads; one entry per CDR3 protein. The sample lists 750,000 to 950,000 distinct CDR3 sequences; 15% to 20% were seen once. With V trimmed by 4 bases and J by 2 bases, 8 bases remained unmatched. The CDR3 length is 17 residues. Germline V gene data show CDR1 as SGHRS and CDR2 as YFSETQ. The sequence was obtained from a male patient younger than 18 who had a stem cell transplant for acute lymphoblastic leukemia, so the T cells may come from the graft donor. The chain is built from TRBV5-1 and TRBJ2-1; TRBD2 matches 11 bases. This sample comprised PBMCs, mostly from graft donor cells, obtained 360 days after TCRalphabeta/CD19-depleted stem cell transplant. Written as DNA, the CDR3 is TGCGCCAGCAGCCGTTACTTAGCGGGAGGGACCTACAATGAGCAGTTCTTC. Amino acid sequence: CASSRYLAGGTYNEQFF.